This note documents a single T cell receptor beta chain sequence. Its antigen is unidentified. V lost 6 bases to trimming and J lost 0 bases, with 9 bases between them. The V gene's germline CDR1 is KGHSH and CDR2 LQKENI. The CDR3 consists of 13 residues. Some clones are missing from TCRdb's copy, which holds only in-frame ones; the method was immunoSEQ multiplex PCR. Altogether some 35,000 clones are present, approximately 74% being singletons, with the ten largest covering over 6%. The data stem from a study of early stage breast cancer tumors. The overall study: Of around 16 invasive breast tumors, 11 to 12 were hormone receptor-positive, HER2-negative. Points from the study as a whole: Most shared enriched TCRB sequences were commonly generated ones. Chain pairing and CD4, CD8 or FOXP3 expression were not captured. Compared with adjacent normal breast, tumors showed about 2.4-fold denser, more clonal T cells.

This clonotype originated in a person in their 60s with breast cancer. This chain joins TRBV18 and TRBJ2-7, with unresolved D. Sequencing used blood. CDR3 amino acids: CASSRTDSYEQYF. DNA for the CDR3: TGTGCCAGCTCGCGGACGGACTCCTACGAGCAGTACTTC.